A selection of T cell receptor beta chains follows, all from one sample in a study of blood T cell repertoires in COVID-19. This table comes from immunoSEQ multiplex PCR, and its TCRdb copy is limited to in-frame clones, with some not included. Among more than 10,000 clones listed, around 87% were seen once. Specimen: peripheral blood. The receptor set was obtained from a human donor in a cohort sampled during active COVID-19. Both conserved end residues are part of each CDR3. A D gene is named only where the DNA matches it firmly. Not all rows give a size; the values are once, few, many and, for expanded clones, a class.

clone_size	v_call	j_call	d_call	cdr3_aa	cdr3_nt
.	TRBV13	TRBJ1-1	TRBD1	CASSFYLNRDRRLMNTEAFF	TGTGCCAGCAGCTTCTACCTAAACCGGGACAGGAGACTTATGAACACTGAAGCTTTCTTT
once	TRBV9	TRBJ1-2	.	CASSVSPTPRGNYGYTF	TGTGCCAGCAGCGTAAGTCCCACCCCCCGGGGGAACTATGGCTACACCTTC
.	TRBV30	TRBJ2-7	TRBD1	CAWRRQGAYEQYF	TGTGCCTGGAGGAGACAGGGGGCCTACGAGCAGTACTTC
once	TRBV5-6	TRBJ2-3	TRBD1	CASSSQPQGSDTQYF	TGTGCCAGCAGCTCACAACCACAGGGGTCAGATACGCAGTATTTT
.	TRBV11-2	TRBJ1-1	TRBD1	CASSSIRGLLVTEAFF	TGTGCCAGCAGCTCGATCAGGGGGCTGCTGGTGACTGAAGCTTTCTTT
.	TRBV28	TRBJ1-4	TRBD1	CASSLGDRGREKLFF	TGTGCCAGCAGCCTGGGGGACAGGGGGCGTGAAAAACTGTTTTTT
.	TRBV9	TRBJ1-1	.	CASSNQGGVTEAFF	TGTGCCAGCAGCAATCAGGGCGGGGTCACTGAAGCTTTCTTT
.	TRBV5-1	TRBJ2-1	TRBD2	CASSRPGTSGAYNEQFF	TGCGCCAGCAGCCGTCCCGGGACTAGCGGGGCGTACAATGAGCAGTTCTTC
.	TRBV6-5	TRBJ1-2	TRBD1	CASSSDGQGAGGYTF	TGTGCCAGCAGTTCGGATGGACAGGGGGCAGGTGGCTACACCTTC
.	TRBV6-2/TRBV6-3	TRBJ1-6	TRBD1	CASSYEGASLFPLHF	TGTGCCAGCAGTTACGAGGGGGCCAGTTTATTTCCCCTCCACTTT
.	TRBV7-3	TRBJ2-3	.	CASSLTGGTDTQYF	TGTGCCAGCAGCTTAACGGGCGGCACAGATACGCAGTATTTT
.	TRBV29-1	TRBJ1-1	.	CSVVLTEAFF	TGCAGCGTTGTTCTCACTGAAGCTTTCTTT
.	TRBV4-3	TRBJ2-1	.	CASSRGDYNEQFF	TGCGCCAGCAGCCGCGGGGACTACAATGAGCAGTTCTTC
.	TRBV28	TRBJ1-1	.	CASTHGSLNTEAFF	TGTGCCAGCACCCACGGGTCGTTGAACACTGAAGCTTTCTTT
.	TRBV30	TRBJ2-7	.	CAWIKDSSYEQYF	TGTGCCTGGATTAAGGACAGCTCCTACGAGCAGTACTTC
.	TRBV13	TRBJ2-5	TRBD2	CASSPRGLEETQYF	TGTGCCAGCAGCCCGCGTGGACTAGAGGAGACCCAGTACTTC